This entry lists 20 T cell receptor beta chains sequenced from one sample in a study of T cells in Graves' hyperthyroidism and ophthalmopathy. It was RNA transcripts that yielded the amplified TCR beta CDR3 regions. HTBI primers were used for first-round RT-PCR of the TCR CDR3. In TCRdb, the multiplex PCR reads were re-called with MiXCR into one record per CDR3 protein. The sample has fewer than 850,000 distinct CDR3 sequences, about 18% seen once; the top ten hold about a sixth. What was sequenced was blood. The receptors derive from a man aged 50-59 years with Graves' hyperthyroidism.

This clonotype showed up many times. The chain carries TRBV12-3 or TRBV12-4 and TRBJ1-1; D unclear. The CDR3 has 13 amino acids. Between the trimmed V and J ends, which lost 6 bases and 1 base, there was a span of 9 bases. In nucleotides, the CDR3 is TGTGCCAGCAGCCTCATGCGGAACACTGAAGCTTTCTTT. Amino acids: CASSLMRNTEAFF.

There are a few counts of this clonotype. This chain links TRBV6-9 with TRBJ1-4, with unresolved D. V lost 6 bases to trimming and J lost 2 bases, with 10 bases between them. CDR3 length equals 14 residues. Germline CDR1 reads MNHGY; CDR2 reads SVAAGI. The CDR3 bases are TGTGCCAGCAGATTAGTCGGTACTAATGAAAAACTGTTTTTT. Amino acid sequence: CASRLVGTNEKLFF.

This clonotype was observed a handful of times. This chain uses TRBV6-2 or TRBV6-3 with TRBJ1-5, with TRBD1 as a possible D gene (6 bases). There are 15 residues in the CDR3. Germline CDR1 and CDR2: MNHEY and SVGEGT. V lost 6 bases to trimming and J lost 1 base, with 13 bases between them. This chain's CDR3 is CASRHQGGSNQPQHF. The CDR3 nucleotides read TGTGCCAGCAGGCACCAAGGGGGGAGCAATCAGCCCCAGCATTTT.

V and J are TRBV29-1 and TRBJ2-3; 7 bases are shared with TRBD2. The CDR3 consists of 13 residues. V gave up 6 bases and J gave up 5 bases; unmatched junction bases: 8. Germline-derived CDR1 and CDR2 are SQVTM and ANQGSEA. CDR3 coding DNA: TGCAGCGTCCCGACACGGGAGGTAGATACGCAGTATTTT. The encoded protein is CSVPTREVDTQYF.

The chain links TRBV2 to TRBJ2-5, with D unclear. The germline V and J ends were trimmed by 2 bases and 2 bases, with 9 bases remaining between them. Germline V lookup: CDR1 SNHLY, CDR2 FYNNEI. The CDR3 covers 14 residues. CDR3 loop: CASSEWTIQETQYF. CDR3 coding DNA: TGTGCCAGCAGTGAATGGACCATTCAAGAGACCCAGTACTTC. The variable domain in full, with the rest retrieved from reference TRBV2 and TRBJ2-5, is EPEVTQTPSHQVTQMGQEVILRCVPISNHLYFYWYRQILGQKVEFLVSFYNNEISEKSEIFDDQFSVERPDGSNFTLKIRSTKLEDSAMYFCASSEWTIQETQYFGPGTRLLVL.

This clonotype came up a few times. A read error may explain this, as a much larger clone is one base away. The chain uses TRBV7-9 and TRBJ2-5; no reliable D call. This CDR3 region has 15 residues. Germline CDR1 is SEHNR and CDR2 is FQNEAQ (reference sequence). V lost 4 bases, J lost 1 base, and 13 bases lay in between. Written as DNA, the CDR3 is TGTGCCAGCAGCTGGTGGGTAGCCACCCAAGAGACCCAGTACTTC. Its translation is CASSWWVATQETQYF.

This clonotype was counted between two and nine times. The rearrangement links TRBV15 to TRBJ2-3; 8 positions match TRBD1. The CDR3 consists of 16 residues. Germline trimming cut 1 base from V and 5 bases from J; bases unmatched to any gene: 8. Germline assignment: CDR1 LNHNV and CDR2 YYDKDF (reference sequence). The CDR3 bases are TGTGCCACCAGCAGAGCACCCGACAGGGGAATAGATACGCAGTATTTT. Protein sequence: CATSRAPDRGIDTQYF. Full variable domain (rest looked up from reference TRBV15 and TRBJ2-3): DAMVIQNPRYQVTQFGKPVTLSCSQTLNHNVMYWYQQKSSQAPKLLFHYYDKDFNNEADTPDNFQSRRPNTSFCFLDIRSPGLGDTAMYLCATSRAPDRGIDTQYFGPGTRLTVL.

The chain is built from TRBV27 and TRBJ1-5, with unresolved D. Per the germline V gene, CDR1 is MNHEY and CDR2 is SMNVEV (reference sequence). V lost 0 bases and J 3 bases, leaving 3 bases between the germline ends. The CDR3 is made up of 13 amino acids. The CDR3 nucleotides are TGTGCCAGCAGTTTATCAAACAATCAGCCCCAGCATTTT. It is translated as CASSLSNNQPQHF.

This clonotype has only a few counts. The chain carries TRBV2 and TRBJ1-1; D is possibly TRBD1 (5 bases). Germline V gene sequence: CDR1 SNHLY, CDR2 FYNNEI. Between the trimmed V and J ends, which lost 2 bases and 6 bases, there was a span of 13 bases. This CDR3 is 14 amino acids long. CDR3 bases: TGTGCCAGCAGTGAACGGGGGGGGAGCGCTGAAGCTTTCTTT. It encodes CASSERGGSAEAFF.

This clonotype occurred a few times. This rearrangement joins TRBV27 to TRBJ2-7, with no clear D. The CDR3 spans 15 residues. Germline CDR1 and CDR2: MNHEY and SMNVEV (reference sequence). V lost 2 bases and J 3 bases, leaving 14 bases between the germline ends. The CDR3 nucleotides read TGTGCCAGCAGTTTAACAAATACAGAAAACTACGAGCAGTACTTC. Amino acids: CASSLTNTENYEQYF.

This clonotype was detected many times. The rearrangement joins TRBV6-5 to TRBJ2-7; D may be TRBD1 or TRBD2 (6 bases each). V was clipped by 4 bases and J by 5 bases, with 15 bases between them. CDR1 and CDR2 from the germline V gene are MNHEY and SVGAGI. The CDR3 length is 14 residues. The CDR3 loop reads CASSSRPGEDEQYF. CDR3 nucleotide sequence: TGTGCCAGCAGTTCGCGGCCAGGGGAGGACGAGCAGTACTTC.

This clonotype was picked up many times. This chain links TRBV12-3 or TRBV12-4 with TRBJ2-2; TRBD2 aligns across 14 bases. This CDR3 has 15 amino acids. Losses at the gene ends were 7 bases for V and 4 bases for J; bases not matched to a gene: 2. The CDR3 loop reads CASTGLAGGTGELFF. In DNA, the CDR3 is TGTGCCAGCACTGGACTAGCGGGAGGCACCGGGGAGCTGTTTTTT.

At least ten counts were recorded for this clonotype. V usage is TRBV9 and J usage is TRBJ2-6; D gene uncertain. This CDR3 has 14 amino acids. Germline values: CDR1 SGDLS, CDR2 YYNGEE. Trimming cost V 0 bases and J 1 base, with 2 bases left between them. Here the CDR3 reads CASSVGSGANVLTF. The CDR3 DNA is TGTGCCAGCAGCGTAGGTTCTGGGGCCAACGTCCTGACTTTC. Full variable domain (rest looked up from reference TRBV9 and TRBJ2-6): DSGVTQTPKHLITATGQRVTLRCSPRSGDLSVYWYQQSLDQGLQFLIQYYNGEERAKGNILERFSAQQFPDLHSELNLSSLELGDSALYFCASSVGSGANVLTFGAGSRLTVL.

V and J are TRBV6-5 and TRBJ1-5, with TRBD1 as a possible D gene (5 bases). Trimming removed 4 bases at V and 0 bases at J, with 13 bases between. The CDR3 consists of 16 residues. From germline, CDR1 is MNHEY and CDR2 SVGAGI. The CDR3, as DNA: TGTGCCAGCAGTTCTGGGACGGAGACTAGCAATCAGCCCCAGCATTTT. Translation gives CASSSGTETSNQPQHF.

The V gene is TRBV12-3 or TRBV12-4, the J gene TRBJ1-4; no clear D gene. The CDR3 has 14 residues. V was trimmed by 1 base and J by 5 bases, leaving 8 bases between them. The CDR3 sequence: CASSLDTGNEKLFF. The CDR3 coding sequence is TGTGCCAGCAGTTTAGATACTGGAAATGAAAAACTGTTTTTT.

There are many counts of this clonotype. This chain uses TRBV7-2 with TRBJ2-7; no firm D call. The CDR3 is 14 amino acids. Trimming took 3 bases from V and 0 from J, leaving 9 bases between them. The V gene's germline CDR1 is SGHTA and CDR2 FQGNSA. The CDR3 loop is CASSFDFPSYEQYF. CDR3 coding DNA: TGTGCCAGCAGCTTTGACTTCCCCTCCTACGAGCAGTACTTC.

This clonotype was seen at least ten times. The CDR3 region is CASSLEGSNTEAFF. The CDR3 bases are TGTGCCAGCAGCTTAGAAGGTTCGAACACTGAAGCTTTCTTT. The chain combines TRBV11-2 with TRBJ1-1, with D unresolved. Germline V lookup: CDR1 SGHAT, CDR2 FQNNGV. V dropped 0 bases and J dropped 1 base, with 6 bases sitting between them. The CDR3 totals 14 residues. Drawing the rest from reference TRBV11-2 and TRBJ1-1, the complete variable domain is EAGVAQSPRYKIIEKRQSVAFWCNPISGHATLYWYQQILGQGPKLLIQFQNNGVVDDSQLPKDRFSAERLKGVDSTLKIQPAKLEDSAVYLCASSLEGSNTEAFFGQGTRLTVV.

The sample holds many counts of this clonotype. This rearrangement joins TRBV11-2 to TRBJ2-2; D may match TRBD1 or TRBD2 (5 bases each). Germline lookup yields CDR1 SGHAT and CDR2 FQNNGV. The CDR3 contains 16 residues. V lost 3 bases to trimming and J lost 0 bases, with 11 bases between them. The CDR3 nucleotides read TGTGCCAGCAGCTTCGACCGGGGCGCGAACACCGGGGAGCTGTTTTTT. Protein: CASSFDRGANTGELFF.

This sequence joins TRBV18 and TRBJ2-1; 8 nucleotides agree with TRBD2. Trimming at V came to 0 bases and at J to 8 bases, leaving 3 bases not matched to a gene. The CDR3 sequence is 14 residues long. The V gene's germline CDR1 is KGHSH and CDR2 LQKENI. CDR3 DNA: TGTGCCAGCTCACCACCGGTCGGGAGGGATGAGCAGTTCTTC. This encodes CASSPPVGRDEQFF.

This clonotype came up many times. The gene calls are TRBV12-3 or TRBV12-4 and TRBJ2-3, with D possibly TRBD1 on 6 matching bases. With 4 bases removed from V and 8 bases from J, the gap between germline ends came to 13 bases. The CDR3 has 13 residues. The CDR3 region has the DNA TGTGCCAGCAGTTCGCCCAGACAGGCTACGCAGTATTTT. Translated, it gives CASSSPRQATQYF.